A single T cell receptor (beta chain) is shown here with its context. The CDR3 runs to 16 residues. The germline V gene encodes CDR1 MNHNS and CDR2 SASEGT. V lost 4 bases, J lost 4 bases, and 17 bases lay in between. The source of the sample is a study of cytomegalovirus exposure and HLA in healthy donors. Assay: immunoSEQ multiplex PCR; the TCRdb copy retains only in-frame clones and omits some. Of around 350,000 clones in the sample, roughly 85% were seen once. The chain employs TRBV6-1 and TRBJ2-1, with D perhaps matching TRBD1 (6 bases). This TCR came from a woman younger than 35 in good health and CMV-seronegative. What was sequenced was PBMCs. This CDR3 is CASSGSNRATYNEQFF. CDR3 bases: TGTGCCAGCAGTGGAAGTAACAGGGCCACTTACAATGAGCAGTTCTTC.